The entry that follows covers one T cell receptor (beta chain) sequence. Antigen specificity is unknown. Prepared TCR beta cDNA libraries contained unique molecular identifiers. Input of roughly 0.95 to 10 million T cells yielded about half a million cDNA molecules. In TCRdb, the PCR reads were re-called with MiXCR into one record per CDR3 protein. Here the sample spans hundreds of thousands of distinct CDR3 sequences, just under 30% being singletons. The data are from a study of post-analysis software for immune sequencing data. General study points: The study found TRBV5-6, TRBV5-1 and TRBV20-1 among 4 or 5 TRBV segments more frequent in patients than controls.

Trimming pared 0 bases from V and 7 bases from J, leaving 13 bases between. The CDR3 consists of 14 residues. This chain connects TRBV12-3 or TRBV12-4 to TRBJ2-7; D tentatively reads TRBD1 or TRBD2 (5 bases each). The origin of this receptor is a girl between 10 and 17 years old with multiple sclerosis. The source material was blood. The CDR3 sequence: CASSLALGPSEQYF. Here the CDR3 DNA reads TGTGCCAGCAGTTTAGCGCTGGGACCCTCAGAGCAGTACTTC.